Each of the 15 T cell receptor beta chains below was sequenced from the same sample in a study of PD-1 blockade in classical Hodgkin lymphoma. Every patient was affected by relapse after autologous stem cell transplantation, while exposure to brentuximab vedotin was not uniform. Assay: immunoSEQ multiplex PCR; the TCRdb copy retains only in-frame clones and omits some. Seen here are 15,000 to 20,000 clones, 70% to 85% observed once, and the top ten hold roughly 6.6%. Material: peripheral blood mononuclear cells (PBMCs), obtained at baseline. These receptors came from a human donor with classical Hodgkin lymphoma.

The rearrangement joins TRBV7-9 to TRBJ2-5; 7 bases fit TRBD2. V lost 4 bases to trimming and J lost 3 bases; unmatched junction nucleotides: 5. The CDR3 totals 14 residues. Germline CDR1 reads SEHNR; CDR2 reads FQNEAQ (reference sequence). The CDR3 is CASSSSGAEETQYF. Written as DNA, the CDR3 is TGTGCCAGCAGCTCAAGCGGGGCTGAAGAGACCCAGTACTTC.

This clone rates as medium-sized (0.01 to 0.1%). CDR3 amino acids: CASSKVLAGGAHEQYF. For the CDR3, the DNA is TGTGCCAGCAGCAAAGTGCTAGCGGGGGGTGCCCACGAGCAGTACTTC. This chain links TRBV21-1 with TRBJ2-7; the D call in the table, TRBD2, was not verified against the DNA. TRBV21-1 is marked as a pseudogene. The CDR3 loop spans 16 amino acids.

Written as DNA, the CDR3 is TGCGCCAGTAGGGCCGCGACCTACACCGGGGAGCTGTTTTTT. Translation gives CASRAATYTGELFF. The rearrangement uses TRBV4-1 and TRBJ2-2; D gene unclear. Germline V CDR1 and CDR2: MGHRA, YSYEKL. The length of the CDR3 is 14 residues. Trimming took off 9 bases at V and 3 bases at J, with 14 bases between the two ends.

In DNA form, the CDR3 reads TGTGCCAGCTCCATCGGGGGCTCCGGGGAGCTGTTTTTT. Its protein product is CASSIGGSGELFF. The genes are TRBV7-3 and TRBJ2-2; D is tentatively TRBD1 or TRBD2 (6 bases each). Per germline, CDR1 SGHTA and CDR2 FQGTGA. V was clipped by 8 bases and J by 6 bases, with 13 bases between them. CDR3 length equals 13 residues.

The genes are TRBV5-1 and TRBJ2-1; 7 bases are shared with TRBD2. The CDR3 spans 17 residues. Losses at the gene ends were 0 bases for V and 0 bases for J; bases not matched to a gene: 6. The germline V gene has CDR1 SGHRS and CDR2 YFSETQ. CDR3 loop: CASSLAPSGGSYNEQFF. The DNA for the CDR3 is TGCGCCAGCAGCTTGGCTCCTAGCGGCGGCTCCTACAATGAGCAGTTCTTC.

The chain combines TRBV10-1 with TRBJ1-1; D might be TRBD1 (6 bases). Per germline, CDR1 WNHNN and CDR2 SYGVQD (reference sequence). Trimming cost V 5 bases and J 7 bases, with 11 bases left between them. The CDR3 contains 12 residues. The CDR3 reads CASSKGDGEAFF. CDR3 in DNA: TGCGCCAGCAGTAAGGGGGATGGTGAAGCTTTCTTT.

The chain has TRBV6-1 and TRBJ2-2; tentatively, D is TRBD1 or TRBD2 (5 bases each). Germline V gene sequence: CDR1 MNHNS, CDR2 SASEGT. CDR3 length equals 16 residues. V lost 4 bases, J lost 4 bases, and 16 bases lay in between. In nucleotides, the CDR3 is TGTGCCAGCAGTGTTGAGGGGTTAGTAAGCACCGGGGAGCTGTTTTTT. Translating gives CASSVEGLVSTGELFF.

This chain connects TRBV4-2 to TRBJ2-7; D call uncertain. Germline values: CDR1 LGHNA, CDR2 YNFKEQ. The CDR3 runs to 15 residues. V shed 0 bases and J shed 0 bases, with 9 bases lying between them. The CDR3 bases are TGTGCCAGCAGCCAAGAGCTCAAGAGCTCCTACGAGCAGTACTTC. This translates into CASSQELKSSYEQYF.

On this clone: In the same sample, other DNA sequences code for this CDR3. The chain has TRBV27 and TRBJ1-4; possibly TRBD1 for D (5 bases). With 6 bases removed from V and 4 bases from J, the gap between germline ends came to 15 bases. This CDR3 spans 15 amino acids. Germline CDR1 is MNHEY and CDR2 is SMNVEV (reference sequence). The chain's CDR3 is CASSLGGRNNEKLFF. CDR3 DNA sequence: TGTGCCAGCAGCTTGGGGGGACGGAATAATGAAAAACTGTTTTTT.

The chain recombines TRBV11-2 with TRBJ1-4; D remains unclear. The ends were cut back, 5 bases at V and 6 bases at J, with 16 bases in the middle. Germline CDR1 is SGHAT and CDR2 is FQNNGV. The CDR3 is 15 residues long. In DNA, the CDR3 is TGTGCCAGCAGCCTCGAGGGCAGGTTCGATGAAAAACTGTTTTTT. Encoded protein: CASSLEGRFDEKLFF.

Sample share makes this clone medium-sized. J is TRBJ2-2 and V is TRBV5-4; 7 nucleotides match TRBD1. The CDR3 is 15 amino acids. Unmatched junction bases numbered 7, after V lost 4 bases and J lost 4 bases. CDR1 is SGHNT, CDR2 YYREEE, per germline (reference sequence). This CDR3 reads CASSPGTVGTGELFF. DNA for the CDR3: TGTGCCAGCAGCCCGGGGACAGTTGGCACCGGGGAGCTGTTTTTT.

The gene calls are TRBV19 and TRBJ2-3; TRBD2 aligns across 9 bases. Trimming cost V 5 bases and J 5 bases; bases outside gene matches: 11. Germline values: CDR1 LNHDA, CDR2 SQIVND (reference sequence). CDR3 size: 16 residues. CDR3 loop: CASSWAAGGPGDTQYF. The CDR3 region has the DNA TGTGCCAGTAGTTGGGCGGCGGGGGGGCCAGGAGATACGCAGTATTTT.

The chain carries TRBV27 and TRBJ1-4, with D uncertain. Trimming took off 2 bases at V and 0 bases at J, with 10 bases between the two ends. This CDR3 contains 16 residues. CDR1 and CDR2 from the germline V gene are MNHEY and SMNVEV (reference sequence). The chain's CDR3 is CASSLNPITTNEKLFF. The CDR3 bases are TGTGCCAGCAGTTTAAACCCCATAACAACTAATGAAAAACTGTTTTTT.

The CDR3 nucleotides are TGTGCCAGCAGCTCACTCGGGAACAATGAGCAGTTCTTC. Its translation: CASSSLGNNEQFF. This rearrangement joins TRBV4-2 to TRBJ2-1; maybe TRBD2 (5 bases). The CDR3 loop spans 13 amino acids. With 5 bases removed from V and 5 bases from J, the gap between germline ends came to 10 bases. Germline V gene sequence: CDR1 LGHNA, CDR2 YNFKEQ.

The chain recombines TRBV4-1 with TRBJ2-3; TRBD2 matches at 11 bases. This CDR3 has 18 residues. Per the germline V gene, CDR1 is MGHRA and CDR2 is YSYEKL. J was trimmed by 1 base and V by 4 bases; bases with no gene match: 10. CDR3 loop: CASSPVSTSGGGTDTQYF. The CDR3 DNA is TGCGCCAGCAGCCCAGTAAGCACTAGCGGGGGAGGCACAGATACGCAGTATTTT.